Listed here are 16 T cell receptor beta chains from one sample, sequenced in a study of patients with pleural tuberculosis (TCRdb year 2014). The sequencing machine was an Illumina Genome Analyzer IIx. Using fastp at Q25 and MiXCR, TCRdb reprocessed the public reads and kept productive beta chains. Identical CDR3 protein sequences are pooled into one entry, listed with their most common genes and DNA. The table for this sample lists about 29,000 distinct CDR3 sequences; 18% of them were counted only once. About 3.5% of the sample comes from the top ten. The sequencing sample was made of peripheral blood. The receptors originated from a human donor with pleural tuberculosis.

This clonotype was found many times. The chain recombines TRBV29-1 with TRBJ1-2, with no clear D. The V gene lost 4 bases and the J gene lost 7 bases, with 28 bases spanning the gap. The V gene's germline CDR1 is SQVTM and CDR2 ANQGSEA. This CDR3 comprises 17 residues. Here the CDR3 reads CSVVFILDNPSSGGYTF. CDR3 DNA sequence: TGCAGCGTTGTGTTCATACTAGACAACCCGTCCAGCGGTGGCTACACCTTC. The entire variable domain, with the rest obtained from reference TRBV29-1 and TRBJ1-2, is as follows: SAVISQKPSRDICQRGTSLTIQCQVDSQVTMMFWYRQQPGQSLTLIATANQGSEATYESGFVIDKFPISRPNLTFSTLTVSNMSPEDSSIYLCSVVFILDNPSSGGYTFGSGTRLTVV.

This clonotype showed up many times. The chain is built from TRBV7-9 and TRBJ1-4; possible D gene TRBD1, 5 bases. Germline-derived CDR1 and CDR2 are SEHNR and FQNEAQ (reference sequence). This CDR3 comprises 14 residues. Trimming took off 4 bases at V and 8 bases at J, with 14 bases between the two ends. The CDR3 loop reads CASSSAGNGEKLFF. CDR3 bases: TGTGCCAGCAGCTCGGCAGGGAATGGGGAAAAACTGTTTTTT.

This clonotype has a count of ten or more. This CDR3 is CSAQAGTGRHEQYF. CDR3 DNA sequence: TGCAGTGCGCAAGCCGGGACAGGGCGCCACGAGCAGTACTTC. The gene calls are TRBV20-1 and TRBJ2-7, with TRBD1 identical over 9 bases. The CDR3 covers 14 residues. V shed 6 bases, J shed 5 bases, and the junction held 11 bases outside the gene matches. The germline gives CDR1 DFQATT, CDR2 SNEGSKA (reference sequence).

This clonotype was recorded many times. The V call is TRBV10-3, the J call TRBJ1-6, with D perhaps matching TRBD1 (6 bases). This CDR3 is 15 amino acids long. V lost 7 bases and J 5 bases, leaving 15 bases between the germline ends. From germline, CDR1 is ENHRY and CDR2 SYGVKD. The CDR3 loop is CAITEGGLDNSPLHF. CDR3 DNA: TGTGCCATCACCGAGGGGGGCCTAGATAATTCACCCCTCCACTTT.

This clonotype came up many times. The chain joins TRBV10-3 to TRBJ1-1, with D unclear. Looked up from germline, CDR1 is ENHRY and CDR2 is SYGVKD. V shed 0 bases and J shed 11 bases, with 7 bases lying between them. The CDR3 consists of 11 residues. CDR3 in amino acids: CAISESSDAFF. The CDR3 nucleotides read TGTGCCATCAGTGAGTCAAGTGACGCTTTCTTT.

The rearrangement joins TRBV7-2 to TRBJ2-1; 12 bases are a match to TRBD2. The ends lost 6 bases at V and 4 bases at J; junction bases unmatched: 10. The CDR3 spans 17 residues. Per the germline V gene, CDR1 is SGHTA and CDR2 is FQGNSA. CDR3 bases: TGTGCCAGCAGTACGTCTAGCGGGAGGGACATGTACAATGAGCAGTTCTTC. It translates to CASSTSSGRDMYNEQFF.

Many counts were recorded for this clonotype. Written as DNA, the CDR3 is TGTGCCAGCAGCCCACCAGAGGTAGAAGAGACCCAGTACTTC. Translated, it gives CASSPPEVEETQYF. This rearrangement joins TRBV3-1 to TRBJ2-5; D gene unclear. This CDR3 has 14 amino acids. V dropped 4 bases and J dropped 3 bases, with 12 bases sitting between them. Germline CDR1 and CDR2: LGHDT and YNNKEL (reference sequence).

This clonotype was picked up many times. V is TRBV18 and J is TRBJ2-1; tentatively, D is TRBD1 or TRBD2 (5 bases each). The V end was cut by 6 bases, the J end by 7 bases, with 13 bases between. This CDR3 contains 13 residues. Germline V CDR1 and CDR2: KGHSH, LQKENI. This chain's CDR3 is CASSLRGENEQFF. CDR3 bases: TGTGCCAGCTCCCTGAGAGGGGAGAATGAGCAGTTCTTC.

This clonotype appeared many times. The chain has TRBV5-1 and TRBJ1-4; a possible D gene is TRBD1 (6 bases). CDR1 is SGHRS and CDR2 is YFSETQ in the germline V gene. The CDR3 runs 13 residues. V shed 6 bases and J shed 5 bases, with 11 bases lying between them. The CDR3 loop reads CASIRDKNEKLFF. CDR3 in DNA: TGCGCCAGCATCCGGGACAAAAATGAAAAACTGTTTTTT.

This clonotype is deemed medium-sized. The chain has TRBV6-2 or TRBV6-3 and TRBJ1-1, with D possibly TRBD1 on 5 matching bases. There are 14 residues in the CDR3. V lost 6 bases to trimming and J lost 1 base, with 12 bases between them. Germline CDR1 MNHEY, CDR2 SVGEGT. The CDR3 DNA reads as TGTGCCAGCAGGGGGGGTGAGGCGAACACTGAAGCTTTCTTT. This gives the protein CASRGGEANTEAFF.

This chain links TRBV7-8 with TRBJ2-7, with a possible D match to TRBD2 (7 bases). The V end lost 5 bases, the J end lost 5 bases, and 13 bases lay between the germline ends. The CDR3 has 13 residues. Germline V gene data show CDR1 as SGHVS and CDR2 as FQNEAQ. CDR3 loop: CASSLGGLDEQYF. The CDR3 nucleotides read TGTGCCAGCAGCCTCGGGGGGCTGGACGAGCAGTACTTC.

Comment on this clonotype: Germline is not matched at one junction end, which may reflect a read error. The rearrangement uses TRBV19 and TRBJ2-7, with 7 nucleotides matching TRBD1. CDR1 LNHDA and CDR2 SQIVND come from the germline V gene (reference sequence). This CDR3 is 15 amino acids long. CDR3 loop: CAGSTPGTASYEQYF. The CDR3 region has the DNA TGTGCCGGTAGTACCCCCGGGACAGCCTCCTACGAGCAGTACTTC.

This clonotype has a handful of counts. A read error is possible here, since a much larger clone lies one base away. The chain carries TRBV5-1 and TRBJ1-2; D unresolved. Trimming left V 4 bases short and J 6 bases short, with 13 bases between. The germline CDR1 and CDR2 sequences are SGHRS and YFSETQ. This CDR3 region has 13 residues. The CDR3 loop is CASSARAGDGYTF. The CDR3 nucleotides are TGCGCCAGCAGCGCCCGGGCTGGAGATGGCTACACCTTC.

This clonotype was seen at least ten times. The genes are TRBV3-1 and TRBJ2-7, with TRBD2 matching 8 bases. Trimming at V came to 6 bases and at J to 5 bases, leaving 12 bases not matched to a gene. The germline gives CDR1 LGHDT, CDR2 YNNKEL (reference sequence). The length of the CDR3 is 15 residues. The CDR3 coding sequence is TGTGCCAGCAGTCTGGCGGGGGGCAGGAGTGACGAGCAGTACTTC. It yields the protein CASSLAGGRSDEQYF.

This clonotype was picked up many times. The chain links TRBV5-6 to TRBJ2-3, with D unresolved. The V end was cut by 2 bases, the J end by 1 base, with 11 bases between. The CDR3 loop spans 15 amino acids. CDR1 is SGHDT, CDR2 YYEEEE, per germline. The DNA of the CDR3 is TGTGCCAGCAGCTTATGGATTCTTGGCACAGATACGCAGTATTTT. Residues: CASSLWILGTDTQYF.

This clonotype has ten or more counts. The V call is TRBV16, the J call TRBJ2-1, with D unclear. Deletions cut 0 bases from V and 6 bases from J, with 6 bases between. This CDR3 has 13 amino acids. The V gene's germline CDR1 is KGHSY and CDR2 FQNENV. The CDR3 here is CASSQSSGNEQFF. CDR3 DNA: TGTGCCAGCAGCCAATCCTCCGGCAATGAGCAGTTCTTC. Together with reference TRBV16 and TRBJ2-1, the CDR3 gives the full variable domain: GEEVAQTPKHLVRGEGQKAKLYCAPIKGHSYVFWYQQVLKNEFKFLISFQNENVFDETGMPKERFSAKCLPNSPCSLEIQATKLEDSAVYFCASSQSSGNEQFFGPGTRLTVL.